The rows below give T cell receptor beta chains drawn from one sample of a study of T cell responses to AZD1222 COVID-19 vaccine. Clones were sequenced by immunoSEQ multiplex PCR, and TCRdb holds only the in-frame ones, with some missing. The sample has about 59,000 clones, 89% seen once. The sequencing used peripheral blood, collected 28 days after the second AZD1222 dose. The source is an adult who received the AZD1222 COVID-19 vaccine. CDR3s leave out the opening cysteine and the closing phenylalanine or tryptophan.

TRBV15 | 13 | ATSRALQGADTQY
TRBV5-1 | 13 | ASTARTGAGYEQY
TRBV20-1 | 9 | SASRGNEQF
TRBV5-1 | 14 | ASSLGAWDRGTEAF
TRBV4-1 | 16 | ASSQAASGRGSSYEQY
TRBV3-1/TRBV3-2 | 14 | ASSQVRLSGIHEQY
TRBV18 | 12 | ASSHGRGNQPQH
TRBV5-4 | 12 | ASSLGPSDNEQF
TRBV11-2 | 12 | ASSRDRGDQPQH
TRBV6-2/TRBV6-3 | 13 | ASSYSGPGGETQY
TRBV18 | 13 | ASSPPRATVYEQY
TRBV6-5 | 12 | ASSQGAGANVLT
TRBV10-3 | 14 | AISESVRRGSYEQY
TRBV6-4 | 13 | ASSENGGGSQPQH
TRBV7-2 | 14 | ASSSGPWGMNTEAF
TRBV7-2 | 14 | ASSPRQGTSNQPQH
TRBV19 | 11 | ASSTLRAAEAF
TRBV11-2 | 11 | ASSPGTGGAAF
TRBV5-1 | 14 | ASSFSDRANTGELF
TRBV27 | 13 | ASRSRTSGTDTQY
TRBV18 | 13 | ASSPRYDSSYEQY
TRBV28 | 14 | ASSSPGQGAADTQY
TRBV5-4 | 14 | ASSPGLAGGPNEQF
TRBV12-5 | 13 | ASGLPGTSNTEAF
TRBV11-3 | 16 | ASSLGHGLPFGSYEQY
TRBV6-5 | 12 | ASRSTQGTYEQY
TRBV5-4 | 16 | ASSKTQRTVGRDTEAF
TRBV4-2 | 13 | ASSLLAGGSYEQY
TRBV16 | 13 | ASSQSNRVGETQY
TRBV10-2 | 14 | ASSESSGGASDTQY
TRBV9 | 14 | ASSAQAAGKIHTQY
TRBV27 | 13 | ASSKDLNGPNEQF
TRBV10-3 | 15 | AISESRTRTGGYEQF
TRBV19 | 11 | ASSVDRAAEQY
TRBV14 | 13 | ASSPWTSGGNIQY
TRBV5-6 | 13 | ASSPGQGHVYGYT
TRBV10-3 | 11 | AIRGTGPHEQY
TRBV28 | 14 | ASSLVRGLSGQPQH
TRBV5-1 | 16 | ASSIRGTGGSSNYGYT
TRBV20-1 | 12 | SASGAGRRDEQY
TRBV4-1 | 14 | ASSHSPGQGAYEQY
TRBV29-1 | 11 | SVGGQLSYEQY
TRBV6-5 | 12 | ASKPGSTYQPQH
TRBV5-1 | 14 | ASRSSRQGGIYEQY
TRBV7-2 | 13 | ASSPKVGAFYEQY
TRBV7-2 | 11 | ASSPGSREVQY